These T cell receptor beta chains were read from a single sample in a study of long-term antiretroviral therapy in people with HIV. Profiled with immunoSEQ multiplex PCR; TCRdb holds only in-frame clones, not every one. The table records 35,000 to 45,000 clones, 75% to 85% of them present only once. The material sequenced was unsorted PBMCs, taken 3.4 years after starting antiretroviral therapy. Receptors originate from a man younger than 40 with HIV. CDR3s include the opening cysteine and the closing phenylalanine or tryptophan. D genes are given only for firm matches. The listing skips clone size in some rows; elsewhere it reads once, few, many or a size class.

>TRBV5-1|NA|NA|TRBJ2-7
CASSKGLASSYEQYF
TGCGCCAGCAGCAAGGGACTTGCTAGCTCCTACGAGCAGTACTTC
>TRBV4-3|NA|NA|TRBJ2-7
CASSQDNREAPAAKYF
TGCGCCAGCAGCCAAGATAATAGGGAAGCGCCCGCTGCGAAGTACTTC
>TRBV19|NA|few|TRBJ1-5
CASSLRVGHQPQHF
TGTGCCAGTAGTCTCAGGGTGGGGCATCAGCCCCAGCATTTT
>TRBV5-4|TRBD2|NA|TRBJ2-1
CASSFAGTSGGNEQFF
TGTGCCAGCAGCTTCGCCGGGACTAGCGGGGGGAATGAGCAGTTCTTC
>TRBV7-6|TRBD2|NA|TRBJ2-1
CASSSRTSGRSYNEQFF
TGTGCCAGCAGCTCCCGGACTAGCGGGAGGTCCTACAATGAGCAGTTCTTC
>TRBV7-2|TRBD1|NA|TRBJ2-7
CASRNFRGQGYEQYF
TGTGCCAGCAGAAATTTTAGGGGACAGGGTTACGAGCAGTACTTC
>TRBV7-8|TRBD1|NA|TRBJ1-1
CASSRGTGTDSNTEAFF
TGTGCCAGCAGCCGCGGGACAGGGACCGACTCTAACACTGAAGCTTTCTTT
>TRBV6-5|NA|NA|TRBJ1-1
CASSVREKNEAFF
TGTGCCAGCAGTGTTAGGGAAAAAAATGAAGCTTTCTTT
>TRBV5-4|TRBD1|few|TRBJ2-7
CASSLGQGRNEQYF
TGTGCCAGCAGCCTCGGACAGGGACGGAACGAGCAGTACTTC
>TRBV19|NA|NA|TRBJ2-3
CASSQSGTLSTDTQYF
TGTGCCAGTAGCCAATCCGGGACCCTAAGCACAGATACGCAGTATTTT
>TRBV28|NA|once|TRBJ1-2
CASTEKSRYGYTF
TGTGCCAGCACCGAAAAGTCCCGCTATGGCTACACCTTC
>TRBV11-2|NA|NA|TRBJ2-3
CASRGLTDTQYF
TGTGCCAGCAGGGGACTCACGGATACGCAGTATTTT
>TRBV28|NA|NA|TRBJ2-1
CASSPGGNSYNEQFF
TGTGCCAGCAGTCCCGGCGGGAATTCCTACAATGAGCAGTTCTTC
>TRBV4-1|NA|NA|TRBJ1-2
CASSQDPDKFYGYTF
TGCGCCAGCAGCCAAGACCCAGACAAATTCTATGGCTACACCTTC
>TRBV10-3|NA|few|TRBJ1-5
CAISDRGPASNQPQHF
TGTGCCATCAGTGATAGGGGACCCGCTAGCAATCAGCCCCAGCATTTT
>TRBV5-1|TRBD2|NA|TRBJ2-3
CASSSGLASTDTQYF
TGCGCCAGCAGCTCCGGACTAGCGAGCACAGATACGCAGTATTTT
>TRBV30|NA|NA|TRBJ2-1
CAWGDNEQFF
TGTGCCTGGGGTGACAATGAGCAGTTCTTC
>TRBV9|TRBD1|once|TRBJ1-1
CASSEGGTGGTEAFF
TGTGCCAGCAGCGAGGGGGGGACAGGGGGCACTGAAGCTTTCTTT
>TRBV5-4|NA|NA|TRBJ1-3
CASSSRGTARRNTIYF
TGTGCCAGCAGCTCGCGGGGGACGGCCCGACGAAACACCATATATTTT
>TRBV11-2|NA|few|TRBJ2-2
CASSPVGPRTGELFF
TGTGCCAGCAGCCCCGTAGGGCCCCGCACCGGGGAGCTGTTTTTT
>TRBV4-3|NA|once|TRBJ2-6
CASSPHGSSGANVLTF
TGCGCCAGCAGTCCTCACGGATCCTCTGGGGCCAACGTCCTGACTTTC
>TRBV11-2|TRBD2|NA|TRBJ2-1
CASSLGLAGYNEQFF
TGTGCCAGCAGCCTCGGACTAGCGGGTTACAATGAGCAGTTCTTC